Here is one T cell receptor beta chain with its context. Its antigen is undetermined. Germline V gene data show CDR1 as SGHAT and CDR2 as FQNNGV. V was clipped by 5 bases and J by 2 bases; unmatched bases: 4. The CDR3 is 14 amino acids. The sample originates from a study of radiotherapy plus CTLA-4 blockade in lung cancer. Across the study: Objective responses occurred in 18% of patients; roughly 31% had disease control.

Here immunoSEQ multiplex PCR was the method, and the copy in TCRdb shows in-frame clones only, minus some. Among 80,000 to 100,000 clones listed, almost 90% were seen once. Study findings and constraints: Early blood T cell clone changes and increased post-radiation serum interferon-beta were reportedly the strongest response predictors. Clones of tumor-derived TCRs expanded in blood after radiotherapy plus ipilimumab.

Patients had chemo-refractory metastatic non-small-cell lung cancer and received focal radiation plus CTLA-4 blockade that used ipilimumab. The V call is TRBV11-2, the J call TRBJ1-1; TRBD1 agrees at 8 bases. The sequencing used peripheral blood, collected from a patient treated with radiotherapy plus ipilimumab. This TCR came from a human donor with non-small cell lung cancer that progressed on radiotherapy plus ipilimumab. DNA of the CDR3: TGTGCCAGCAGCAGAGACAGGGGCAACACTGAAGCTTTCTTT. Translating it yields CASSRDRGNTEAFF.